The rows below give T cell receptor beta chains drawn from one sample of a study of Tregs in tolerant kidney transplant recipients. This table comes from immunoSEQ multiplex PCR, and its TCRdb copy is limited to in-frame clones, with some not included. This sample has just under 65,000 clones, with 95% to 98% found just once. Sequenced here: Tregs from blood, sampled before the transplant. The receptors here all came from a human donor who received a combined kidney and bone marrow transplant. Both conserved end residues are part of each CDR3. D genes are given only for firm matches. Clone sizes are given selectively: once, few, many, or a class where the clone is expanded.

>NA|NA|TRBJ2-1|TRBV7-9
CASNPPGNEQFF
TGTGCCAGCAACCCCCCCGGGAATGAGCAGTTCTTC
>NA|NA|TRBJ1-1|TRBV14
CASSQESGQQTFEAFF
TGTGCCAGCAGCCAAGAATCAGGGCAGCAGACCTTTGAAGCTTTCTTT
>NA|NA|TRBJ1-2|TRBV4-2
CASSPWTGVYGYTF
TGTGCCAGCAGCCCATGGACGGGAGTCTATGGCTACACCTTC
>TRBD1|once|TRBJ2-1|TRBV5-1
CASSLVPGTGRNEQFF
TGCGCCAGCAGCTTGGTCCCCGGGACAGGTCGGAATGAGCAGTTCTTC
>TRBD2|NA|TRBJ2-1|TRBV4-3
CASSQVPSGMPGYNEQFF
TGCGCCAGCAGCCAAGTACCTAGCGGGATGCCTGGCTACAATGAGCAGTTCTTC
>TRBD1|NA|TRBJ2-5|TRBV25-1
CASSELGPRTGQETQYF
TGTGCCAGCAGTGAATTAGGCCCCCGGACAGGACAAGAGACCCAGTACTTC
>NA|NA|TRBJ1-5|TRBV10-1
CASSEFPRQIHQPQHF
TGCGCCAGCAGTGAGTTCCCCCGACAGATTCATCAGCCCCAGCATTTT
>NA|NA|TRBJ2-4|TRBV30
CAWNAGASGTAKNIQYF
TGTGCCTGGAACGCAGGGGCCTCTGGAACGGCCAAAAACATTCAGTACTTC
>NA|NA|TRBJ2-7|TRBV19
CASSIRAGGPYEQYF
TGTGCCAGTAGTATAAGGGCAGGGGGGCCCTACGAGCAGTACTTC
>TRBD2|NA|TRBJ2-2|TRBV4-2
CASSHLLAGDTGELFF
TGTGCCAGCAGCCATTTACTAGCGGGCGACACCGGGGAGCTGTTTTTT
>NA|NA|TRBJ2-2|TRBV4-2
CASSQRAAGVDWAGELFF
TGTGCCAGCAGCCAGAGGGCGGCAGGGGTTGATTGGGCCGGGGAGCTGTTTTTT
>NA|NA|TRBJ1-2|TRBV28
CASRFTGSGYTF
TGTGCCAGCAGATTCACAGGGAGTGGCTACACCTTC
>NA|NA|TRBJ2-1|TRBV10-3
CAITGTQNEQFF
TGTGCCATCACAGGGACTCAGAATGAGCAGTTCTTC
>NA|NA|TRBJ2-7|TRBV6-1
CASSEVDRRYEQYF
TGTGCCAGCAGTGAAGTCGACAGGCGCTACGAGCAGTACTTC
>TRBD1|NA|TRBJ1-2|TRBV4-2
CASSQVSTGMSHGYTF
TGTGCCAGCAGCCAAGTTTCGACAGGGATGAGCCATGGCTACACCTTC
>TRBD1|NA|TRBJ2-3|TRBV5-1
CASSVGQGADTQYF
TGCGCCAGCAGCGTGGGACAGGGAGCAGATACGCAGTATTTT
>TRBD2|NA|TRBJ2-3|TRBV2
CASGETSGGGQYF
TGTGCCAGCGGGGAGACTAGCGGGGGTGGGCAGTATTTT
>NA|NA|TRBJ1-2|TRBV4-2
CASSQGRGDYGYTF
TGTGCCAGCAGCCAGGGCCGGGGTGACTATGGCTACACCTTC
>TRBD1|NA|TRBJ2-2|TRBV6-5
CASSGTVKWAGELFF
TGTGCCAGCAGCGGGACAGTTAAGTGGGCCGGGGAGCTGTTTTTT
>NA|NA|TRBJ1-2|TRBV5-8
CASSLPGNSYGYTF
TGTGCCAGCAGCTTGCCCGGGAATTCCTATGGCTACACCTTC
>NA|NA|TRBJ1-2|TRBV10-3
CAISAHRARDGYTF
TGTGCCATCAGTGCTCACAGGGCAAGGGATGGCTACACCTTC
>NA|NA|TRBJ1-6|TRBV5-1
CASSLYRRGADNSPLHF
TGCGCCAGCAGCTTGTACCGGCGGGGGGCCGATAATTCACCCCTCCACTTT
>NA|NA|TRBJ1-1|TRBV2
CASSPQGWYGAFF
TGTGCCAGCAGTCCCCAGGGGTGGTACGGAGCTTTCTTT
>NA|NA|TRBJ2-1|TRBV6-1
CASSERGAEQFF
TGTGCCAGCAGTGAACGCGGGGCTGAGCAGTTCTTC
>NA|once|TRBJ1-1|TRBV19
CASSTMTGNTEAFF
TGTGCCAGTAGTACCATGACGGGAAACACTGAAGCTTTCTTT
>TRBD2|NA|TRBJ2-4|TRBV5-1
CASSRGLAGGSGSKNIQYF
TGCGCCAGCAGTCGGGGACTAGCGGGAGGGAGTGGGAGCAAAAACATTCAGTACTTC
>NA|NA|TRBJ2-7|TRBV4-3
CASSRRTDSYEQYF
TGCGCCAGCAGCCGTAGGACAGATAGCTACGAGCAGTACTTC
>TRBD2|NA|TRBJ2-1|TRBV30
CAWSLAGRMGEQFF
TGTGCCTGGAGTTTAGCGGGGAGAATGGGTGAGCAGTTCTTC
>NA|NA|TRBJ1-4|TRBV7-8
CASSPRRRQVATNEKLFF
TGTGCCAGCAGCCCAAGACGACGACAGGTCGCAACTAATGAAAAACTGTTTTTT
>NA|NA|TRBJ2-7|TRBV7-8
CASSLEQGRYYEQYF
TGTGCCAGCAGCTTAGAGCAGGGCCGCTACTACGAGCAGTACTTC
>TRBD1|NA|TRBJ1-1|TRBV29-1
CSAERTGLNTEAFF
TGCAGCGCAGAACGGACAGGGCTGAACACTGAAGCTTTCTTT
>NA|NA|TRBJ1-2|TRBV25-1
CASSESGTVYGYTF
TGTGCCAGCAGTGAATCTGGAACAGTTTATGGCTACACCTTC
>NA|NA|TRBJ2-3|TRBV10-3
CATTRKEKPNTQYF
TGTGCCACGACTAGGAAAGAGAAACCCAATACGCAGTATTTT
>NA|NA|TRBJ1-2|TRBV21-1
CASRARGANRDGYTF
TGTGCCAGCAGAGCCCGGGGGGCTAACAGGGACGGCTACACCTTC
>NA|NA|TRBJ1-3|TRBV12-5
CASGQDSGNTIYF
TGTGCTAGTGGGCAGGACTCTGGAAACACCATATATTTT
>TRBD1|once|TRBJ2-1|TRBV7-2
CASSLGQGVDEQFF
TGTGCCAGCAGCTTGGGGCAGGGGGTGGATGAGCAGTTCTTC
>NA|NA|TRBJ1-2|TRBV29-1
CSVGGGGYTF
TGCAGCGTTGGAGGAGGAGGCTACACCTTC
>NA|once|TRBJ2-1|TRBV11-3
CASTRGAVNEQFF
TGTGCCAGCACCCGCGGGGCCGTCAATGAGCAGTTCTTC
>TRBD1|NA|TRBJ2-5|TRBV19
CASSPQGAGTQYF
TGTGCCAGTAGTCCCCAGGGGGCTGGGACCCAGTACTTC
>NA|NA|TRBJ1-2|TRBV2
CASSEWTQRGYTF
TGTGCCAGCAGTGAGTGGACACAGAGGGGCTACACCTTC
>NA|once|TRBJ1-1|TRBV19
CASSTRQGTEAFF
TGTGCCAGTTCAACGAGGCAGGGGACTGAAGCTTTCTTT
>NA|NA|TRBJ2-2|TRBV7-2
CASSLVWSGVGGELFF
TGTGCCAGCAGCTTAGTTTGGTCGGGGGTAGGCGGGGAGCTGTTTTTT
>NA|NA|TRBJ2-2|TRBV27
CASSLLAGRNGELFF
TGTGCCAGCAGTTTATTGGCGGGGAGAAACGGGGAGCTGTTTTTT
>TRBD1|NA|TRBJ1-4|TRBV5-1
CASSSTTGESEKLFF
TGCGCCAGCAGCTCGACGACAGGGGAAAGTGAAAAACTGTTTTTT
>NA|NA|TRBJ2-7|TRBV9
CASSSRGSYEQYF
TGTGCCAGCAGCTCCCGAGGGTCCTACGAGCAGTACTTC
>NA|NA|TRBJ1-1|TRBV5-6
CASSLRGWAEAFF
TGTGCCAGCAGCTTGAGGGGATGGGCTGAAGCTTTCTTT
>NA|NA|TRBJ1-1|TRBV18
CASSPSGLGTEAFF
TGTGCCAGCTCACCCTCAGGGTTGGGCACTGAAGCTTTCTTT